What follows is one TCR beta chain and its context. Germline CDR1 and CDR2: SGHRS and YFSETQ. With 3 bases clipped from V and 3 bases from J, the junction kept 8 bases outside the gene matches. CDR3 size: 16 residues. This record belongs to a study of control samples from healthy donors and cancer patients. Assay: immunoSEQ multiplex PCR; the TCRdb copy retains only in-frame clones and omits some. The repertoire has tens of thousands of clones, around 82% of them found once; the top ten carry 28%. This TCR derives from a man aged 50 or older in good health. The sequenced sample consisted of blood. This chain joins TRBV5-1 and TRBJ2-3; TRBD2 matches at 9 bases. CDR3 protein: CASSWGLATLTDTQYF. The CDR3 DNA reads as TGCGCCAGCAGCTGGGGACTAGCTACGTTGACAGATACGCAGTATTTT.